The TCR beta chain described here comes from a study of T cells in Graves' hyperthyroidism and ophthalmopathy. Study conclusions and caveats: Most clonotypes expanded in the thyroid (above 0.001) were also present in blood. Ophthalmopathy was separated from stable hyperthyroidism by a 13 V-J model. The model's output predicted ophthalmopathy at a median of approximately 6.5 months prior to onset.

Regions amplified from RNA transcripts were the TCR beta CDR3 regions. A first-round RT-PCR of the TCR CDR3 used the HTBI primer set. TCRdb ran MiXCR on the multiplex PCR reads and lists one entry per CDR3 protein. The sample records around 660,000 distinct CDR3 sequences, 45% being singletons. With 4 bases removed from V and 8 bases from J, the gap between germline ends came to 6 bases. CDR1 is LNHDA, CDR2 SQIVND, per germline (reference sequence). The CDR3 contains 12 residues. This clonotype was detected a few times. Its antigen is unknown. Any patient presenting with uncontrolled infection, other autoimmune disease, pregnancy or lactation was left out.

The source of this sequence is an adult man with Graves' disease, either hyperthyroidism or ophthalmopathy (not recorded which). V gene TRBV19 combines with J gene TRBJ1-6; no reliable D call. The sequenced sample was peripheral blood or thyroid tissue (not recorded which). CDR3 coding DNA: TGTGCCAGTAGTAGCAGAGATTCACCCCTCCACTTT. Encoded protein: CASSSRDSPLHF.